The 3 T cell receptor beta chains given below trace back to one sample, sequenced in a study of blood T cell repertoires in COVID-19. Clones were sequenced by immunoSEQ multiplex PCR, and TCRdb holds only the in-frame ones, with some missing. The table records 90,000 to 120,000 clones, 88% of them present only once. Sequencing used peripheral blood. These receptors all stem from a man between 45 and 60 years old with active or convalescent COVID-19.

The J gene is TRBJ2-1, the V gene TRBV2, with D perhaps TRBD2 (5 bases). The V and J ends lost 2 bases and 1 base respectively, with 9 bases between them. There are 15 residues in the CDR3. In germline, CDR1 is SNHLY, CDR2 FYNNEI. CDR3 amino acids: CASSERRGSYNEQFF. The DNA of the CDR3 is TGTGCCAGCAGTGAAAGGAGAGGGTCCTACAATGAGCAGTTCTTC.

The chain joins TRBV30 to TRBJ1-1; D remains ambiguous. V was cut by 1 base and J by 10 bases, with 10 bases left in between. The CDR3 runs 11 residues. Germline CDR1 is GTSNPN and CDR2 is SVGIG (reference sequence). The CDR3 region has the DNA TGTGCCTGGAGTGCGGGAGGGCTAGCTTTCTTT. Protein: CAWSAGGLAFF.

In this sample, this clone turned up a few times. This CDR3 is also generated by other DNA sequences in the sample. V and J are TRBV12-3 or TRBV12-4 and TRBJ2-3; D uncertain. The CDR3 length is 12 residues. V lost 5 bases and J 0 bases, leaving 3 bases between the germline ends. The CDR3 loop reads CASSLSTDTQYF. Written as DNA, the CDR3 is TGTGCCAGCAGTCTCAGCACAGATACGCAGTATTTT.